These 24 T cell receptor beta chains were sequenced from one sample in a study of T cell repertoires in cytomegalovirus infection. One entry per CDR3 protein, called by TCRdb with MiXCR from the reads. The sample has approximately 700,000 distinct CDR3 sequences; 35% to 45% are singletons. Sequenced sample: PBMCs. The receptor set was obtained from a human donor in good health (CMV status not recorded). Some clones in this sample may be carry-over from other donors' samples.

V and J are TRBV5-8 and TRBJ2-7; D is perhaps TRBD2 (6 bases). From germline, CDR1 is SGHTS and CDR2 YDEGEE. With 4 bases removed from V and 4 bases from J, the gap between germline ends came to 15 bases. This CDR3 has 14 residues. The CDR3 here is CASSHRDLLYEQYF. DNA of the CDR3: TGTGCCAGCAGCCACCGGGACTTACTATACGAGCAGTACTTC.

This clonotype was seen only a few times. The V gene is TRBV27, the J gene TRBJ2-7; 8 bases fit TRBD1. The CDR3 has 12 amino acids. Germline V lookup: CDR1 MNHEY, CDR2 SMNVEV (reference sequence). Trimming removed 3 bases from V and 7 bases from J; junction bases left unmatched: 2. The CDR3: CASSLTGEEQYF. The CDR3 DNA is TGTGCCAGCAGTTTGACAGGGGAAGAGCAGTACTTC.

This clonotype was recorded a few times. V gene TRBV6-2 or TRBV6-3 combines with J gene TRBJ1-5; D gene uncertain. This CDR3 region has 16 residues. Germline V gene lookup returns CDR1 MNHEY and CDR2 SVGEGT. Deletions cut 4 bases from V and 0 bases from J, with 13 bases between. CDR3 sequence: CASSSLFQASNQPQHF. The DNA of the CDR3 is TGTGCCAGCAGTTCCCTTTTCCAGGCTAGCAATCAGCCCCAGCATTTT.

A few counts support this clonotype. The rearrangement joins TRBV28 to TRBJ2-2; weak D call: TRBD2 (6 bases). Germline CDR1 and CDR2: MDHEN and SYDVKM. CDR3 length: 16 residues. Trimming left V 7 bases short and J 3 bases short, with 18 bases between. The CDR3 DNA reads TGTGCCAGCACACTCAACCCCGGGGACTACACCGGGGAGCTGTTTTTT. Amino acid sequence: CASTLNPGDYTGELFF.

There are a few counts of this clonotype. The V gene is TRBV4-2, the J gene TRBJ1-3; D gene uncertain. V was shortened by 0 bases and J by 5 bases, with 2 bases between the two germline ends. This CDR3 is 12 amino acids long. CDR1 is LGHNA and CDR2 is YNFKEQ in the germline V gene. The CDR3 DNA reads TGTGCCAGCAGCCAAGAGAGAAACACCATATATTTT. This gives the protein CASSQERNTIYF.

V usage is TRBV6-1 and J usage is TRBJ1-4, with D unresolved. This CDR3 comprises 15 residues. Trimming removed 5 bases at V and 0 bases at J, with 10 bases between. Germline CDR1 and CDR2: MNHNS and SASEGT. The CDR3 protein is CASSSRHSTNEKLFF. The CDR3 nucleotides read TGTGCCAGCAGTTCGAGACATTCAACTAATGAAAAACTGTTTTTT.

The V call is TRBV15, the J call TRBJ2-5, with a weak D call TRBD2 (5 bases). Between the trimmed V and J ends, which lost 0 bases and 2 bases, there was a span of 10 bases. The germline CDR1 and CDR2 sequences are LNHNV and YYDKDF (reference sequence). The CDR3 loop spans 15 amino acids. In DNA form, the CDR3 reads TGTGCCACCAGCAGAGATGGACGGGATCAAGAGACCCAGTACTTC. It is translated as CATSRDGRDQETQYF.

This clonotype was seen only a few times. J is TRBJ2-7 and V is TRBV7-6; D possibly corresponds to TRBD1 (5 bases). Germline V lookup: CDR1 SGHVS, CDR2 FNYEAQ. V lost 1 base, J lost 6 bases, and 10 bases lay in between. The CDR3 runs 13 residues. The CDR3 protein is CASSLGSGIEQYF. The CDR3 nucleotides read TGTGCCAGCAGCTTAGGTTCAGGGATCGAGCAGTACTTC.

This chain links TRBV7-6 with TRBJ2-7; D is unresolved. The CDR3 has 15 amino acids. Germline V gene data show CDR1 as SGHVS and CDR2 as FNYEAQ. V lost 6 bases, J lost 0 bases, and 15 bases lay in between. The CDR3 DNA reads as TGTGCCAGCAGTCCTTACTCGGGTCCCTCCTACGAGCAGTACTTC. Encoded protein: CASSPYSGPSYEQYF.

In this sample, this clonotype turned up a few times. The CDR3 nucleotides are TGTGCCATCAGCGCCCGGCTAGCGGGAGCGGGTGAGCAGTTCTTC. Its translation: CAISARLAGAGEQFF. The rearrangement joins TRBV10-3 to TRBJ2-1; 10 bases match TRBD2. The ends lost 6 bases at V and 9 bases at J; junction bases unmatched: 11. The germline V gene has CDR1 ENHRY and CDR2 SYGVKD. This CDR3 is 15 amino acids long.

This clonotype came up many times. The rearrangement joins TRBV6-1 to TRBJ1-2; 7 bases are shared with TRBD1. Germline V lookup: CDR1 MNHNS, CDR2 SASEGT. The CDR3 runs 15 residues. J gave up 7 bases and V 2 bases, and 10 bases lay outside the gene matches. CDR3 loop: CASSERARGIFGYTF. The CDR3 DNA sequence: TGTGCCAGCAGTGAACGGGCCAGGGGGATCTTTGGCTACACCTTC.

Only a few counts were recorded for this clonotype. This sequence joins TRBV28 and TRBJ2-7; 9 bases line up with TRBD1. Germline CDR1 is MDHEN and CDR2 is SYDVKM. The CDR3 sequence is 14 residues long. V lost 5 bases, J lost 2 bases, and 4 bases stayed unmatched. The CDR3 reads CASSRNRGPYEQYF. The DNA of the CDR3 is TGTGCCAGCAGTCGTAACAGGGGGCCCTACGAGCAGTACTTC.

The chain carries TRBV6-5 and TRBJ1-1; 7 bases are shared with TRBD1. The germline V gene encodes CDR1 MNHEY and CDR2 SVGAGI. J lost 1 base, V lost 6 bases, and 8 bases had no gene match. The CDR3 length is 15 residues. This chain's CDR3 is CASRQDRVGNTEAFF. The CDR3 coding sequence is TGTGCCAGCAGACAAGACAGGGTGGGGAACACTGAAGCTTTCTTT.

The gene calls are TRBV19 and TRBJ2-7, with 8 positions matching TRBD2. V shed 3 bases, J shed 3 bases, and the junction held 4 bases outside the gene matches. Germline V CDR1 and CDR2: LNHDA, SQIVND (reference sequence). The CDR3 covers 14 residues. CDR3 sequence: CASSIRAGGYEQYF. The CDR3 DNA is TGTGCCAGTAGTATCAGGGCGGGAGGCTACGAGCAGTACTTC. The variable domain in full, with the rest retrieved from reference TRBV19 and TRBJ2-7, is DGGITQSPKYLFRKEGQNVTLSCEQNLNHDAMYWYRQDPGQGLRLIYYSQIVNDFQKGDIAEGYSVSREKKESFPLTVTSAQKNPTAFYLCASSIRAGGYEQYFGPGTRLTVT.

The rearrangement uses TRBV19 and TRBJ1-1; D ambiguous. There are 14 residues in the CDR3. Germline assignment: CDR1 LNHDA and CDR2 SQIVND (reference sequence). The V gene lost 7 bases and the J gene lost 1 base, with 13 bases spanning the gap. As DNA, the CDR3 is TGTGCCAGTACCACGGACTTTACGAACACTGAAGCTTTCTTT. Translating it yields CASTTDFTNTEAFF.

This clonotype was observed a few times. The gene calls are TRBV24-1 and TRBJ2-1; TRBD2 matches 9 bases. V lost 5 bases to trimming and J lost 8 bases; unmatched junction nucleotides: 9. Germline CDR1 and CDR2: KGHDR and SFDVKD. This CDR3 region has 15 residues. This CDR3 reads CATSAPGLALHEQFF. Here the CDR3 DNA reads TGTGCCACCAGTGCCCCGGGACTAGCCCTCCATGAGCAGTTCTTC.

This chain uses TRBV3-1 with TRBJ2-7, with 7 bases lining up with TRBD2. V lost 1 base to trimming and J lost 6 bases; unmatched junction nucleotides: 9. Per the germline V gene, CDR1 is LGHDT and CDR2 is YNNKEL (reference sequence). The CDR3 has 15 residues. This chain's CDR3 is CASSQASGREGEQYF. The CDR3 coding sequence is TGTGCCAGCAGCCAAGCGTCCGGCAGGGAGGGCGAGCAGTACTTC.

The rearrangement uses TRBV5-1 and TRBJ1-1, with TRBD1 identical over 7 bases. The germline V gene encodes CDR1 SGHRS and CDR2 YFSETQ. J was trimmed by 7 bases and V by 4 bases; bases with no gene match: 7. This CDR3 contains 13 residues. The CDR3 loop is CASSRGGGGEAFF. The CDR3 coding sequence is TGCGCCAGCAGCCGAGGGGGCGGGGGTGAAGCTTTCTTT.

This clonotype was counted a few times. The rearrangement joins TRBV7-2 to TRBJ1-3; D possibly corresponds to TRBD1 (5 bases). Germline CDR1 SGHTA, CDR2 FQGNSA. Trimming pared 5 bases from V and 6 bases from J, leaving 11 bases between. The CDR3 extends over 13 amino acids. The CDR3 is CASSATTVNTIYF. The CDR3 region has the DNA TGTGCCAGCAGCGCGACGACAGTAAACACCATATATTTT.

V usage is TRBV5-6 and J usage is TRBJ1-4; 7 bases match TRBD1. J was trimmed by 1 base and V by 1 base; bases with no gene match: 4. The CDR3 loop spans 16 amino acids. Germline V gene sequence: CDR1 SGHDT, CDR2 YYEEEE. The CDR3 region has the DNA TGTGCCAGCAGCTTGTTCCAGGGGGGAACTAATGAAAAACTGTTTTTT. It specifies CASSLFQGGTNEKLFF.

CDR3 bases: TGTGCCAGAGGGCAGCAGGGGGAAGATACGCAGTATTTT. This sequence encodes CARGQQGEDTQYF. The J gene is TRBJ2-3, the V gene TRBV2; 7 bases map to TRBD1. The CDR3 covers 13 residues. Germline trimming cut 9 bases from V and 5 bases from J; bases unmatched to any gene: 8. Germline V gene data show CDR1 as SNHLY and CDR2 as FYNNEI.

This clonotype showed up many times. The V call is TRBV7-9, the J call TRBJ2-2; D not resolved. The CDR3 is 15 amino acids. V lost 5 bases to trimming and J lost 0 bases, with 10 bases between them. Looked up from germline, CDR1 is SEHNR and CDR2 is FQNEAQ (reference sequence). DNA for the CDR3: TGTGCCAGCAGCGCCGGACGGACGAACACCGGGGAGCTGTTTTTT. This codes for CASSAGRTNTGELFF.

This clonotype was picked up a small number of times. This chain links TRBV5-1 with TRBJ2-7, with 10 nucleotides matching TRBD1. J gave up 3 bases and V 4 bases, and 7 bases lay outside the gene matches. The CDR3 has 15 residues. The V gene's germline CDR1 is SGHRS and CDR2 YFSETQ. As DNA, the CDR3 is TGCGCCAGCAGCAGGGGACAGGGGACGGACTACGAGCAGTACTTC. As protein: CASSRGQGTDYEQYF.

The sample holds many counts of this clonotype. The chain couples TRBV12-3 or TRBV12-4 to TRBJ2-3; possibly TRBD1 or TRBD2 for D (6 bases each). Trimming stripped 2 bases from V and 2 bases from J, with 14 bases between. The length of the CDR3 is 16 residues. The chain's CDR3 is CASSLMGGQLTDTQYF. CDR3 in DNA: TGTGCCAGCAGTTTAATGGGGGGCCAACTCACAGATACGCAGTATTTT.